The 7 T cell receptor beta chains below come from one sample, sequenced in a study of cytomegalovirus exposure and HLA in healthy donors. The PCR made use of 60 Vbeta and 13 Jbeta primers. The assay was immunoSEQ multiplex PCR, and TCRdb's table has in-frame clones only and misses some. The sample consists of about 120,000 clones, about 75% of them appearing once. The specimen sequenced was PBMCs. These TCRs come from a woman aged 40-49 years in good health and CMV-seropositive.

The chain has TRBV6-1 and TRBJ2-7; TRBD2 matches at 8 bases. CDR3 length: 15 amino acids. Trimming took 4 bases from V and 0 from J; bases not matched to a gene: 5. Germline V gene sequence: CDR1 MNHNS, CDR2 SASEGT. CDR3 bases: TGTGCCAGCAGTGCCCAGCGGGGGAGCTCCTACGAGCAGTACTTC. This encodes CASSAQRGSSYEQYF.

The gene calls are TRBV27 and TRBJ1-1; D perhaps matches TRBD1 (6 bases). The V gene lost 2 bases and the J gene lost 4 bases, with 8 bases spanning the gap. The germline V gene has CDR1 MNHEY and CDR2 SMNVEV (reference sequence). The CDR3 spans 13 residues. The CDR3 DNA follows: TGTGCCAGCAGTTTAGGACAGTTCACTGAAGCTTTCTTT. It encodes CASSLGQFTEAFF.

The V gene is TRBV29-1, the J gene TRBJ2-2; D not resolved. There are 12 residues in the CDR3. V lost 4 bases, J lost 1 base, and 4 bases lay in between. Germline CDR1 SQVTM, CDR2 ANQGSEA. The CDR3 loop is CSVGRNTGELFF. The DNA for the CDR3 is TGCAGCGTTGGTCGGAACACCGGGGAGCTGTTTTTT.

This clone was picked up a small number of times. The CDR3 nucleotides are TGTGCCTGGAGTACAGGGCAGGAAAAACTGTTTTTT. This translates into CAWSTGQEKLFF. The chain employs TRBV30 and TRBJ1-4, with a tentative D call TRBD1 (6 bases). CDR3 length: 12 amino acids. Germline V lookup: CDR1 GTSNPN, CDR2 SVGIG (reference sequence). The V end lost 2 bases, the J end lost 8 bases, and 9 bases lay between the germline ends.

This clone was counted between two and nine times. The chain uses TRBV6-6 and TRBJ2-7; 11 bases are shared with TRBD2. Germline V gene sequence: CDR1 MNHNY, CDR2 SVGAGI (reference sequence). V shed 6 bases, J shed 3 bases, and the junction held 7 bases outside the gene matches. This CDR3 spans 15 amino acids. In DNA form, the CDR3 reads TGTGCCAGCAGAGACCCTAGCGGGGGGAGCTACGAGCAGTACTTC. Protein product: CASRDPSGGSYEQYF.

The CDR3 coding sequence is TGTGCCAGCAGCCTCACTTCGGATCAGCCCCAGCATTTT. This translates into CASSLTSDQPQHF. The chain combines TRBV7-2 with TRBJ1-5; D uncertain. The CDR3 extends over 13 amino acids. CDR1 is SGHTA, CDR2 FQGNSA, per germline. The ends were cut back, 5 bases at V and 5 bases at J, with 10 bases in the middle.

The rearrangement uses TRBV19 and TRBJ2-5; D possibly corresponds to TRBD2 (6 bases). Germline V gives CDR1 LNHDA, CDR2 SQIVND (reference sequence). V lost 7 bases and J lost 2, with 23 bases in between. The CDR3 has 17 residues. The CDR3 here is CASKARVSRGGQETQYF. CDR3 bases: TGTGCCAGTAAAGCGCGGGTATCGCGGGGTGGACAAGAGACCCAGTACTTC.